Shown below are 28 T cell receptor beta chains from a single sample sequenced in a study of T cells in Graves' hyperthyroidism and ophthalmopathy. RNA transcripts provided the source from which TCR beta CDR3 regions were amplified. With the HTBI primer set, the TCR CDR3 went through a first round of RT-PCR. MiXCR, applied by TCRdb to the multiplex PCR reads, yields one record per CDR3 protein. Among 600,000 to 700,000 distinct CDR3 sequences listed, over 40% were seen once. The sequencing input was peripheral blood or thyroid tissue (not recorded which). The receptors derive from an adult man with Graves' disease, either hyperthyroidism or ophthalmopathy (not recorded which).

This chain joins TRBV29-1 and TRBJ1-5; 7 nucleotides match TRBD1. This CDR3 has 13 residues. With 4 bases clipped from V and 4 bases from J, the junction kept 4 bases outside the gene matches. Germline assignment: CDR1 SQVTM and CDR2 ANQGSEA. The CDR3 DNA sequence: TGCAGCGTTGCCAGGGGACAGAATCAGCCCCAGCATTTT. Encoded protein: CSVARGQNQPQHF.

This clonotype was counted many times. The gene calls are TRBV4-1 and TRBJ2-6; weak D call: TRBD2 (6 bases). V lost 4 bases to trimming and J lost 2 bases, with 9 bases between them. Per germline, CDR1 MGHRA and CDR2 YSYEKL. The CDR3 length is 15 residues. CDR3 residues: CASSLGTAGANVLTF. As DNA, the CDR3 is TGCGCCAGCAGCCTGGGGACTGCTGGGGCCAACGTCCTGACTTTC.

V usage is TRBV29-1 and J usage is TRBJ1-1; TRBD1 aligns across 8 bases. Trimming removed 4 bases from V and 8 bases from J; junction bases left unmatched: 0. The CDR3 is 10 residues long. Germline loops: CDR1 SQVTM, CDR2 ANQGSEA. CDR3 DNA sequence: TGCAGCGTTGGGGACAGGGAAGCTTTCTTT. This codes for CSVGDREAFF.

The chain has TRBV7-9 and TRBJ1-5; possible D gene TRBD1, 5 bases. Germline V gene lookup returns CDR1 SEHNR and CDR2 FQNEAQ (reference sequence). V lost 3 bases and J 6 bases, leaving 12 bases between the germline ends. The CDR3 runs 14 residues. The CDR3 region is CASSFGGEGQPQHF. The CDR3 bases are TGTGCCAGCAGCTTCGGGGGAGAGGGTCAGCCCCAGCATTTT.

The CDR3 protein is CASSLGGSRGELFF. As DNA, the CDR3 is TGTGCCAGCAGTTTAGGCGGGAGTCGCGGGGAGCTGTTTTTT. The gene calls are TRBV12-3 or TRBV12-4 and TRBJ2-2, with 7 bases matching TRBD2. The V gene end was trimmed by 1 base and the J gene end by 7 bases; junction bases not matched to a gene: 3. The CDR3 has 14 amino acids.

There are a few counts of this clonotype. V and J are TRBV7-8 and TRBJ1-5; 7 nucleotides align to TRBD1. Germline CDR1 SGHVS, CDR2 FQNEAQ. This CDR3 contains 14 residues. Trimming at V came to 7 bases and at J to 8 bases, leaving 11 bases not matched to a gene. Here the CDR3 reads CASTEVGTGEPQHF. The CDR3, as DNA: TGTGCCAGCACGGAGGTGGGTACAGGGGAGCCCCAGCATTTT. Using reference TRBV7-8 and TRBJ1-5 for the parts outside the CDR3, the full variable domain is GAGVSQSPRYKVAKRGQDVALRCDPISGHVSLFWYQQALGQGPEFLTYFQNEAQLDKSGLPSDRFFAERPEGSVSTLKIQRTQQEDSAVYLCASTEVGTGEPQHFGDGTRLSIL.

As concerns this clonotype: Given the absence of the conserved phenylalanine or tryptophan at the CDR3 end, a read error is likely. The rearrangement links TRBV5-5 to TRBJ1-1; maybe TRBD1 (5 bases). This CDR3 region has 15 residues. The germline CDR1 and CDR2 sequences are SGHKS and YYEKEE (reference sequence). DNA of the CDR3: TGCGCCAGCAGCTTGGAGGCAGGGCGGAACACTGAAGCTTTCCTT. It translates to CASSLEAGRNTEAFL.

Comments on this clonotype: It is likely a read error, because the conserved phenylalanine at the end of the CDR3 is missing. The DNA is left out, because the CDR3 cannot be placed on it with certainty; the CDR3 is given as TCRdb lists it. The V gene is TRBV7-9, the J gene TRBJ1-1; TRBD1 is the table's D call, not checked against the DNA. The CDR3 is 10 residues long, counting both termini. Germline-derived CDR1 and CDR2 are SEHNR and FQNEAQ (reference sequence). This CDR3 is CASSFGTANY.

This clonotype has ten or more counts. The J gene is TRBJ2-7, the V gene TRBV2; tentatively, D is TRBD2 (6 bases). The germline gives CDR1 SNHLY, CDR2 FYNNEI. V was shortened by 5 bases and J by 3 bases, with 14 bases between the two germline ends. This CDR3 spans 14 amino acids. Written as DNA, the CDR3 is TGTGCCAGCAGTCTTGGGACGGGAGTCTACGAGCAGTACTTC. It translates to CASSLGTGVYEQYF.

A few counts support this clonotype. The genes are TRBV7-2 and TRBJ1-1, with D perhaps TRBD1 (6 bases). With 1 base removed from V and 1 base from J, the gap between germline ends came to 10 bases. The CDR3 spans 15 residues. Germline CDR1 reads SGHTA; CDR2 reads FQGNSA. CDR3 in DNA: TGTGCCAGCAGCTTAGTGACAGGATCGAACACTGAAGCTTTCTTT. Its translation: CASSLVTGSNTEAFF.

This clonotype was counted at least ten times. The chain recombines TRBV10-2 with TRBJ2-5; D perhaps matches TRBD2 (5 bases). Germline CDR1 is WSHSY and CDR2 is SAAADI. Between the trimmed V and J ends, which lost 3 bases and 3 bases, there was a span of 5 bases. This CDR3 spans 12 amino acids. The CDR3: CASSEAEETQYF. The CDR3 DNA reads TGCGCCAGCAGTGAAGCGGAAGAGACCCAGTACTTC.

J is TRBJ1-1 and V is TRBV29-1, with D possibly TRBD1 on 5 matching bases. Trimming removed 2 bases at V and 2 bases at J, with 9 bases between. Germline-derived CDR1 and CDR2 are SQVTM and ANQGSEA. This CDR3 contains 13 residues. The CDR3 loop is CSVEQGANTEAFF. In DNA, the CDR3 is TGCAGCGTTGAACAGGGTGCCAACACTGAAGCTTTCTTT.

The CDR3 DNA is TGTGCCAGCAGCCACCGACAGGGGCGCATAAATAATTCACCCCTCCACTTT. It translates to CASSHRQGRINNSPLHF. The genes are TRBV6-5 and TRBJ1-6; 8 bases are shared with TRBD1. Trimming at V came to 6 bases and at J to 5 bases, leaving 12 bases not matched to a gene. Germline CDR1 MNHEY, CDR2 SVGAGI. CDR3 length: 17 residues.

The chain uses TRBV24-1 and TRBJ2-2, with 9 positions matching TRBD1. Germline CDR1 is KGHDR and CDR2 is SFDVKD. J gave up 6 bases and V 4 bases, and 5 bases lay outside the gene matches. This CDR3 spans 15 amino acids. For the CDR3, the DNA is TGTGCCACCAGTGAGACAGGGGGAGTTTCCGGGGAGCTGTTTTTT. Protein: CATSETGGVSGELFF.

As concerns this clonotype: A read error is possible here, since a much larger clone lies one base away. The V gene is TRBV7-2, the J gene TRBJ1-5; D gene unclear. The CDR3 is 15 amino acids. Germline V gene lookup returns CDR1 SGHTA and CDR2 FQGNSA. Here the CDR3 DNA reads TGTGCCAGCAGCTTAGGTACCAGTACCAATCGGCCCCAGCATTTT. The encoded protein is CASSLGTSTNRPQHF.

This clonotype was seen ten or more times. Compared with germline, one end of the junction differs, possibly owing to a read error. The chain is built from TRBV2 and TRBJ1-5; tentatively, D is TRBD1 (6 bases). The CDR3 is 14 amino acids. Germline assignment: CDR1 SNHLY and CDR2 FYNNEI. CDR3 protein: CASSVQGFYQPQHF. The CDR3 DNA reads TGTGCCAGTAGTGTCCAGGGGTTCTATCAGCCCCAGCATTTT.

With respect to this clonotype: Possible read error: a much larger clone is one base away. The chain carries TRBV15 and TRBJ1-5; perhaps TRBD1 as D (5 bases). Germline loops: CDR1 LNHNV, CDR2 YYDKDF (reference sequence). The CDR3 is 14 residues long. V gave up 8 bases and J gave up 8 bases, with 19 bases separating them. The CDR3 DNA is TGTGCCACCCGCATTTCAGGGCCCGGGAAGCCCCAGCATTTT. This encodes CATRISGPGKPQHF.

This clonotype has ten or more counts. The genes are TRBV7-9 and TRBJ2-6; D is uncertain. In germline, CDR1 is SEHNR, CDR2 FQNEAQ (reference sequence). This CDR3 is built from 16 residues. The V gene lost 5 bases and the J gene lost 2 bases, with 13 bases spanning the gap. The CDR3 loop is CASSQPTPTGANVLTF. CDR3 nucleotide sequence: TGTGCCAGCAGCCAACCGACACCAACTGGGGCCAACGTCCTGACTTTC.

J is TRBJ1-2 and V is TRBV12-3 or TRBV12-4, with TRBD1 matching 8 bases. The length of the CDR3 is 14 residues. Losses at the gene ends were 5 bases for V and 4 bases for J; bases not matched to a gene: 6. In nucleotides, the CDR3 is TGTGCCAGCAGTCCCCGCCAGGGGGCCTATGGCTACACCTTC. It is translated as CASSPRQGAYGYTF.

J is TRBJ2-7 and V is TRBV10-3; a possible D gene is TRBD2 (5 bases). Deletions cut 5 bases from V and 0 bases from J, with 11 bases between. The CDR3 covers 14 residues. Germline V gene data show CDR1 as ENHRY and CDR2 as SYGVKD. CDR3 amino acids: CAISRMGSSYEQYF. CDR3 coding DNA: TGTGCCATCAGTCGGATGGGGAGCTCCTACGAGCAGTACTTC.

The chain recombines TRBV6-1 with TRBJ1-2, with 8 bases aligning to TRBD1. V lost 2 bases, J lost 4 bases, and 12 bases stayed unmatched. CDR3 length: 17 amino acids. Germline V gene data show CDR1 as MNHNS and CDR2 as SASEGT. The CDR3 DNA reads TGTGCCAGCAGTGAACCACTAATCAGGGGGCGAATCTATGGCTACACCTTC. It codes for CASSEPLIRGRIYGYTF.

The chain employs TRBV2 and TRBJ1-4; tentative D call: TRBD1 (6 bases). Germline values: CDR1 SNHLY, CDR2 FYNNEI. Trimming took off 6 bases at V and 5 bases at J, with 16 bases between the two ends. The CDR3 consists of 15 residues. The CDR3 is CASRPGTLRNEKLFF. CDR3 nucleotide sequence: TGTGCCAGCAGACCAGGGACACTCAGGAATGAAAAACTGTTTTTT.

This clonotype was counted at least ten times. The genes are TRBV7-9 and TRBJ2-7; D possibly matches TRBD1 or TRBD2 (5 bases each). The CDR3 sequence is 12 residues long. Trimming removed 1 base at V and 7 bases at J, with 8 bases between. The germline V gene encodes CDR1 SEHNR and CDR2 FQNEAQ (reference sequence). The CDR3 DNA reads TGTGCCAGCAGCTTAGGAGGGGTTGAGCAGTACTTC. Its translation is CASSLGGVEQYF.

In its sample, this clonotype was seen many times. The chain is built from TRBV6-6 and TRBJ2-5, with D perhaps TRBD2 (6 bases). This CDR3 region has 15 residues. With 6 bases removed from V and 2 bases from J, the gap between germline ends came to 16 bases. CDR1 is MNHNY and CDR2 is SVGAGI in the germline V gene (reference sequence). The CDR3 coding sequence is TGTGCCAGCAGCCGACCGGACTACCGGCAAGAGACCCAGTACTTC. This encodes CASSRPDYRQETQYF.

Many counts were recorded for this clonotype. The rearrangement links TRBV12-3 or TRBV12-4 to TRBJ1-5; the D is unclear. The CDR3 runs to 12 residues. With 6 bases removed from V and 3 bases from J, the gap between germline ends came to 6 bases. In nucleotides, the CDR3 is TGTGCCAGCAGCCCTTCCAATCAGCCCCAGCATTTT. Protein sequence: CASSPSNQPQHF.

The J gene is TRBJ1-1, the V gene TRBV10-2; no clear D gene. V lost 3 bases to trimming and J lost 5 bases, with 16 bases between them. Germline-derived CDR1 and CDR2 are WSHSY and SAAADI. There are 15 residues in the CDR3. The CDR3 DNA sequence: TGCGCCAGCAGTGACTCCAACCGGGGAAAGACTGAAGCTTTCTTT. The encoded protein is CASSDSNRGKTEAFF.

J is TRBJ1-5 and V is TRBV2, with 9 nucleotides matching TRBD1. This CDR3 has 14 residues. V was clipped by 11 bases and J by 3 bases; unmatched bases: 8. Germline assignment: CDR1 SNHLY and CDR2 FYNNEI. CDR3 DNA: TGTGCCGGAGGGACAGGGTTAAACAATCAGCCCCAGCATTTT. As protein: CAGGTGLNNQPQHF.

In this sample, this clonotype turned up a few times. This chain links TRBV20-1 with TRBJ2-7; D perhaps matches TRBD1 (6 bases). Germline V lookup: CDR1 DFQATT, CDR2 SNEGSKA (reference sequence). Trimming took off 0 bases at V and 5 bases at J, with 14 bases between the two ends. The CDR3 runs to 14 residues. CDR3 residues: CSARDQLGANEQYF. CDR3 in DNA: TGCAGTGCTAGAGATCAGCTGGGGGCCAACGAGCAGTACTTC.